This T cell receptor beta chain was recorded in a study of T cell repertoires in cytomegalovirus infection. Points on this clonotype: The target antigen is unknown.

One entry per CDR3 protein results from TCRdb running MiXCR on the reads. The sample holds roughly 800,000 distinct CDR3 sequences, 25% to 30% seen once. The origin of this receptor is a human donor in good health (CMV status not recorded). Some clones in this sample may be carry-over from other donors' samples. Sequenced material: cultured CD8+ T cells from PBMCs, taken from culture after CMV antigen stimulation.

The CDR3 protein is CASSHLQGNEQFF. The CDR3 DNA follows: TGTGCCAGCAGTCACCTGCAGGGCAATGAGCAGTTCTTC. This chain links TRBV5-6 with TRBJ2-1; tentatively, D is TRBD1 (5 bases). Germline V gives CDR1 SGHDT, CDR2 YYEEEE. Trimming took off 5 bases at V and 6 bases at J, with 12 bases between the two ends. The CDR3 sequence is 13 residues long.